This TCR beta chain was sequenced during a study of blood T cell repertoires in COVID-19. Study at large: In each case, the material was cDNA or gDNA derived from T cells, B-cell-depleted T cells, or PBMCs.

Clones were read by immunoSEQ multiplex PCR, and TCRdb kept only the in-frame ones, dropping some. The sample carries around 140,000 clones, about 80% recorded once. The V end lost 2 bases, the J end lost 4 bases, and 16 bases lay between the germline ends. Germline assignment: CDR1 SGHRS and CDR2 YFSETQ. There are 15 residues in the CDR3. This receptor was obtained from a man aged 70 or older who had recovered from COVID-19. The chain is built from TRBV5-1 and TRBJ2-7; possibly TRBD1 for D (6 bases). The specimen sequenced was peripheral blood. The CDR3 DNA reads TGCGCCAGCAGCTTCCAGCCGGGACACGCATACGAGCAGTACTTC. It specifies CASSFQPGHAYEQYF. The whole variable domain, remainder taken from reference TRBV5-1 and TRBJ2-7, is KAGVTQTPRYLIKTRGQQVTLSCSPISGHRSVSWYQQTPGQGLQFLFEYFSETQRNKGNFPGRFSGRQFSNSRSEMNVSTLELGDSALYLCASSFQPGHAYEQYFGPGTRLTVT.